What follows is one T cell receptor (beta chain) and its context. The record originates from a study of blood T cell repertoires in COVID-19. Background on the study: Material from acute and convalescent COVID-19 was sourced from the United States, Italy and Spain.

In the study's own analysis: Reference gene primer amplification in the assay estimated nucleated cell counts. The protocol was immunoSEQ multiplex PCR, while the TCRdb copy is restricted to in-frame clones and leaves out a portion. V, J and clone size reflect that table, while D and trimming were determined from the DNA. The sample has approximately 170,000 clones; 75% to 90% are singletons. Trimming removed 4 bases from V and 1 base from J, with 16 bases in between. The CDR3 covers 16 residues. Germline V lookup: CDR1 LGHDT, CDR2 YNNKEL (reference sequence). Before being deemed recovered, Cohort 3 donors had two negative PCRs, clearance, or symptom resolution.

The gene calls are TRBV3-1 (or the pseudogene TRBV3-2) and TRBJ2-5, with D possibly matching TRBD1 (6 bases). This TCR came from a woman aged 45-59 years who had recovered from COVID-19. Specimen: PBMCs or T cells enriched from blood (not recorded which). CDR3 coding DNA: TGTGCCAGCAGCCGCCCGGACAGTTCTATCCAAGAGACCCAGTACTTC. Its protein product is CASSRPDSSIQETQYF.